This T cell receptor beta chain was documented in a study of Graves' ophthalmopathy and Graves' hyperthyroidism. V lost 1 base, J lost 5 bases, and 14 bases lay in between. This CDR3 is built from 15 residues. Germline loops: CDR1 SGHTA, CDR2 FQGNSA. Amplification of the TCR beta CDR3 regions used RNA transcripts (as template). Second-round multiplex PCR came after a first-round RT-PCR that employed HTBI primers. A single record per CDR3 protein comes from TCRdb applying MiXCR to the multiplex PCR reads. This table has under 800,000 distinct CDR3 sequences, over 20% appearing once. Hyperthyroidism was considered stable when no ophthalmopathy appeared within 18 months of follow-up. PBMCs were isolated by Ficoll-Paque density gradient centrifugation, using roughly 9.7 ml of fresh peripheral blood as the starting material.

This clonotype originated in a woman aged 18-29 years with stable Graves' hyperthyroidism. Some clones in this sample may be carry-over from other donors' samples. This chain joins TRBV7-2 and TRBJ2-5, with a possible D match to TRBD1 (5 bases). Sequences were obtained from peripheral blood. CDR3 sequence: CASSLVGRVVETQYF. CDR3 DNA sequence: TGTGCCAGCAGCTTAGTTGGCAGGGTGGTGGAGACCCAGTACTTC.